Each of the 3 T cell receptor beta chains below was sequenced from the same sample in a study of T-cell memory formation after mild COVID-19. TCRdb called the 5' RACE reads again in MiXCR, with one record for every CDR3 protein. The table has 400,000 to 500,000 distinct CDR3 sequences, about 19% seen once. The sequenced sample consisted of PBMCs or a T cell subset sorted from them (not recorded which). The source of these receptors is an adult woman who had mild COVID-19 (a few samples of this study predate the infection). Cell type and time point are not known.

This clonotype was observed at least ten times. V gene TRBV7-9 combines with J gene TRBJ1-4; maybe TRBD1 (6 bases). This CDR3 region has 15 residues. Germline values: CDR1 SEHNR, CDR2 FQNEAQ (reference sequence). V was clipped by 5 bases and J by 5 bases, with 15 bases between them. Here the CDR3 reads CASSTTRDTNEKLFF. Written as DNA, the CDR3 is TGTGCCAGCAGCACCACACGGGACACCAATGAAAAACTGTTTTTT.

The chain joins TRBV24-1 to TRBJ2-7; 11 bases agree with TRBD2. Trimming at V came to 0 bases and at J to 2 bases, leaving 2 bases not matched to a gene. This CDR3 is built from 16 residues. CDR1 and CDR2 (germline): KGHDR, SFDVKD. This chain's CDR3 is CATSDLGLAGAYEQYF. The CDR3 DNA is TGTGCCACCAGTGATTTGGGACTAGCGGGTGCCTACGAGCAGTACTTC.

Ten or more counts support this clonotype. The chain uses TRBV5-1 and TRBJ2-1; 8 bases match TRBD1. The CDR3 has 15 residues. The V gene end was trimmed by 3 bases and the J gene end by 4 bases; junction bases not matched to a gene: 6. Germline lookup yields CDR1 SGHRS and CDR2 YFSETQ. The CDR3 sequence: CASSSTGDPYNEQFF. CDR3 sequence (DNA): TGCGCCAGCAGCTCGACAGGGGACCCTTACAATGAGCAGTTCTTC.